This T cell receptor (beta chain) derives from a study of identical twins. Points from the study as a whole: Insertion counts were lower in abundant cord blood beta clonotypes, a trend that memory repertoires did not show. Beta out-of-frame twin sharing showed a weaker excess.

CDR3 size: 15 residues. Trimming took 6 bases from V and 1 from J, leaving 13 bases between them. Germline V gene lookup returns CDR1 SGHRS and CDR2 YFSETQ. TCRdb re-derived calls from the 5' RACE reads in MiXCR, one entry per CDR3 protein. The table has some 690,000 distinct CDR3 sequences, less than 25% seen once. Turning to this clonotype: Its antigen is as yet unknown.

The data were also submitted as part of a second study, on T cells expressing NK-cell markers. Per that study: It was sorted CD3+CD56-NKG2C+, CD3+CD56+NKG2C- and CD3+CD56+NKG2C+ T cells that provided the TCR beta repertoires. As a fraction of CD8+ T cells, dominant NKG2C+ clonotypes reached roughly 1.0-7.5% in six or seven donors.

The V gene is TRBV5-1, the J gene TRBJ2-2; no clear D. Source material: PBMCs. This TCR came from a woman younger than 30 in good health. DNA of the CDR3: TGCGCCAGCACCCCGAGCCCAGGGAACACCGGGGAGCTGTTTTTT. It translates to CASTPSPGNTGELFF.